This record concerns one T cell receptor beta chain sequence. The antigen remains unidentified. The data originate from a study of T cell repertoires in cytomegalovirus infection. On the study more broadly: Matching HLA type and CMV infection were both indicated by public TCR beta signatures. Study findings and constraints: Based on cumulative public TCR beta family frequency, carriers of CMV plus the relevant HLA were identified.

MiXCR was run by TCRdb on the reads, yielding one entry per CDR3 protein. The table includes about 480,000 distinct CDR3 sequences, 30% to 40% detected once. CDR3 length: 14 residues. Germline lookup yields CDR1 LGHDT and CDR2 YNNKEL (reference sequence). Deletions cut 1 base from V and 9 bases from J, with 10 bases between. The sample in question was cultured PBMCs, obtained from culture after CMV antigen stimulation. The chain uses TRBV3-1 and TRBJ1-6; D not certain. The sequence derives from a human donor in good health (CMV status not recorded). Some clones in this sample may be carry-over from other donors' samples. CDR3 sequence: CASSQVLLRSPLHF. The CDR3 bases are TGTGCCAGCAGCCAAGTTCTGCTGCGTTCACCCCTCCACTTT.